These 21 T cell receptor beta chains were sequenced from one sample in a study of CD8 T cells in ankylosing spondylitis. TCRdb itself ran the 5' RACE reads through MiXCR, one entry per CDR3 protein. The data contain about 150,000 distinct CDR3 sequences, roughly 44% of them singletons. Sequenced: synovial fluid, either unsorted or a sorted T cell fraction (not recorded which). These receptors originate from a male donor with ankylosing spondylitis.

The chain carries TRBV3-1 and TRBJ2-7; 10 nucleotides agree with TRBD2. Germline CDR1 is LGHDT and CDR2 is YNNKEL (reference sequence). The trim removed 2 bases at V and 2 bases at J, leaving 9 bases unmatched. The CDR3 has 17 amino acids. CDR3 sequence: CASSQTYSGGSAYEQYF. The CDR3 region has the DNA TGTGCCAGCAGCCAAACCTATAGCGGGGGGTCCGCCTACGAGCAGTACTTC.

The V call is TRBV3-1, the J call TRBJ2-7, with TRBD2 matching 9 bases. Looked up from germline, CDR1 is LGHDT and CDR2 is YNNKEL (reference sequence). This CDR3 contains 17 residues. The J segment lost 0 bases and the V segment lost 0 bases, leaving 6 bases of the junction unmatched. The chain's CDR3 is CASSQDWLAGSSYEQYF. In nucleotides, the CDR3 is TGTGCCAGCAGCCAAGACTGGCTAGCGGGGAGCTCCTACGAGCAGTACTTC.

This clonotype was seen only a few times. The rearrangement links TRBV7-9 to TRBJ2-7; perhaps TRBD2 as D (5 bases). The CDR3 spans 13 residues. CDR1 is SEHNR, CDR2 FQNEAQ, per germline (reference sequence). Trimming took 3 bases from V and 3 from J, leaving 9 bases between them. CDR3 protein: CASSFDYNYEQYF. As DNA, the CDR3 is TGTGCCAGCAGCTTCGACTACAACTACGAGCAGTACTTC.

J is TRBJ1-1 and V is TRBV19, with no clear D. This CDR3 has 13 residues. The V end lost 3 bases, the J end lost 6 bases, and 11 bases lay between the germline ends. CDR1 LNHDA and CDR2 SQIVND come from the germline V gene (reference sequence). The CDR3 DNA is TGTGCCAGTAGTATTTATGGGCTAGCTGAAGCTTTCTTT. It codes for CASSIYGLAEAFF.

A few counts support this clonotype. The rearrangement links TRBV12-3 or TRBV12-4 to TRBJ2-6; no definite D call. The CDR3 runs to 15 residues. The germline V and J ends were trimmed by 6 bases and 3 bases, with 12 bases remaining between them. For the CDR3, the DNA is TGTGCCAGCAGCCCACAGTATTTTGGGGCCAACGTCCTGACTTTC. Translating it yields CASSPQYFGANVLTF.

This chain links TRBV7-2 with TRBJ2-7; 7 nucleotides match TRBD1. CDR3 size: 15 residues. The germline V gene encodes CDR1 SGHTA and CDR2 FQGNSA. Losses at the gene ends were 4 bases for V and 1 base for J; bases not matched to a gene: 7. The CDR3 spells CASSWGTDPSYEQYF. DNA for the CDR3: TGTGCCAGCAGCTGGGGGACAGATCCATCCTACGAGCAGTACTTC.

This chain uses TRBV7-9 with TRBJ1-1; the D is unclear. The V gene lost 3 bases and the J gene lost 11 bases, with 16 bases spanning the gap. This CDR3 is built from 13 residues. The V gene's germline CDR1 is SEHNR and CDR2 FQNEAQ (reference sequence). The CDR3 DNA follows: TGTGCCAGCAGCTTCCCCCCAGGTCAAGGGGCTTTCTTT. Protein: CASSFPPGQGAFF.

The chain combines TRBV12-3 or TRBV12-4 with TRBJ1-2, with TRBD1 identical over 7 bases. This CDR3 has 17 amino acids. The J segment lost 5 bases and the V segment lost 4 bases, leaving 16 bases of the junction unmatched. CDR3 in DNA: TGTGCCAGCAGTTCTTGGGACAGAACAGCCCAGGGGTATGGCTACACCTTC. Encoded protein: CASSSWDRTAQGYGYTF.

This chain joins TRBV12-3 or TRBV12-4 and TRBJ2-7; the D is unclear. V lost 1 base to trimming and J lost 1 base, with 8 bases between them. The CDR3 runs to 14 residues. The CDR3 DNA is TGTGCCAGCAGTTTAGAGTACTCGTCCTACGAGCAGTACTTC. Translating gives CASSLEYSSYEQYF.

This clonotype was seen only a few times. The CDR3 loop is CASRTGAGELFF. CDR3 coding DNA: TGTGCCAGCAGGACGGGGGCCGGGGAGCTGTTTTTT. This sequence joins TRBV6-5 and TRBJ2-2, with D tentatively TRBD2 (6 bases). Trimming took 6 bases from V and 6 from J, leaving 8 bases between them. This CDR3 contains 12 residues. Germline V lookup: CDR1 MNHEY, CDR2 SVGAGI.

The chain combines TRBV5-6 with TRBJ2-1; 9 nucleotides agree with TRBD2. V gave up 4 bases and J gave up 4 bases; unmatched junction bases: 6. This CDR3 is 15 amino acids long. Germline CDR1 SGHDT, CDR2 YYEEEE. The CDR3 sequence: CASSPWTSVYNEQFF. CDR3 bases: TGTGCCAGCAGCCCCTGGACTAGCGTTTACAATGAGCAGTTCTTC.

This clonotype showed up just a few times. The J gene is TRBJ2-1, the V gene TRBV5-1, with D perhaps TRBD1 or TRBD2 (5 bases each). This CDR3 is 15 amino acids long. Germline CDR1 SGHRS, CDR2 YFSETQ. Trimming left V 2 bases short and J 7 bases short, with 16 bases between. The chain's CDR3 is CASSLWTRRGNEQFF. The CDR3, as DNA: TGCGCCAGCAGCTTATGGACACGCAGAGGGAATGAGCAGTTCTTC. Together with reference TRBV5-1 and TRBJ2-1, the CDR3 gives the full variable domain: KAGVTQTPRYLIKTRGQQVTLSCSPISGHRSVSWYQQTPGQGLQFLFEYFSETQRNKGNFPGRFSGRQFSNSRSEMNVSTLELGDSALYLCASSLWTRRGNEQFFGPGTRLTVL.

V is TRBV20-1 and J is TRBJ2-1; D gene unclear. The germline CDR1 and CDR2 sequences are DFQATT and SNEGSKA (reference sequence). The ends were cut back, 3 bases at V and 6 bases at J, with 3 bases in the middle. The CDR3 runs to 10 residues. This CDR3 is CSARTNEQFF. The CDR3 DNA is TGCAGTGCTAGGACCAATGAGCAGTTCTTC.

This chain links TRBV28 with TRBJ2-7; D unresolved. The CDR3 is 12 amino acids. Trimming pared 7 bases from V and 2 bases from J, leaving 9 bases between. Per germline, CDR1 MDHEN and CDR2 SYDVKM. The CDR3, as DNA: TGTGCCAGCACCCTCGGAACCTACGAGCAGTACTTC. The encoded protein is CASTLGTYEQYF.

This clonotype was observed a few times. The chain carries TRBV10-3 and TRBJ2-7; 11 positions agree with TRBD1. From germline, CDR1 is ENHRY and CDR2 SYGVKD. This CDR3 is built from 13 residues. The ends lost 10 bases at V and 0 bases at J; junction bases unmatched: 2. The CDR3 sequence: CATDRGPSYEQYF. As DNA, the CDR3 is TGTGCCACGGACAGGGGGCCCTCCTACGAGCAGTACTTC.

This chain links TRBV12-3 or TRBV12-4 with TRBJ2-5; D unresolved. This CDR3 is built from 16 residues. Trimming cost V 4 bases and J 0 bases, with 15 bases left between them. The CDR3 protein is CASSSLRSRDQETQYF. The CDR3 coding sequence is TGTGCCAGCAGTTCGCTACGTAGTCGAGACCAAGAGACCCAGTACTTC.

V is TRBV6-1 and J is TRBJ1-5; D not certain. With 3 bases removed from V and 6 bases from J, the gap between germline ends came to 9 bases. Germline V gene sequence: CDR1 MNHNS, CDR2 SASEGT. The CDR3 runs to 13 residues. DNA for the CDR3: TGTGCCAGCAGTGATTCCGGGGTTCAGCCCCAGCATTTT. Protein sequence: CASSDSGVQPQHF.

This clonotype was observed a handful of times. The chain has TRBV9 and TRBJ2-1; D is unresolved. Germline V gene data show CDR1 as SGDLS and CDR2 as YYNGEE. Trimming took 1 base from V and 0 from J, leaving 20 bases between them. The CDR3 consists of 19 residues. The CDR3 here is CASSVSAVLGLSSYNEQFF. CDR3 coding DNA: TGTGCCAGCAGCGTATCTGCGGTTCTGGGTCTTAGCTCCTACAATGAGCAGTTCTTC.

This clonotype was observed a few times. V gene TRBV28 combines with J gene TRBJ2-1; D is possibly TRBD2 (5 bases). The germline V gene has CDR1 MDHEN and CDR2 SYDVKM. V was pared by 10 bases and J by 7 bases, with 17 bases between. The CDR3 is 13 amino acids. The CDR3 DNA follows: TGTGCCACCTCCCGAGGGCCTGTGAATGAGCAGTTCTTC. Protein sequence: CATSRGPVNEQFF. The variable domain in full, with the rest retrieved from reference TRBV28 and TRBJ2-1, is DVKVTQSSRYLVKRTGEKVFLECVQDMDHENMFWYRQDPGLGLRLIYFSYDVKMKEKGDIPEGYSVSREKKERFSLILESASTNQTSMYLCATSRGPVNEQFFGPGTRLTVL.

This sequence joins TRBV27 and TRBJ2-7; TRBD1 matches 9 bases. Germline V gene lookup returns CDR1 MNHEY and CDR2 SMNVEV (reference sequence). Trimming cost V 5 bases and J 3 bases; bases outside gene matches: 8. The CDR3 runs to 15 residues. CDR3 in DNA: TGTGCCAGCAGTGCGACACAGGGGGCTCGCTACGAGCAGTACTTC. This translates into CASSATQGARYEQYF.

This clonotype was found a few times. The CDR3 bases are TGTGCCAGCAGCCAAGGGGGACTAGCGGGAGAGGCAAGCACAGATACGCAGTATTTT. Its protein product is CASSQGGLAGEASTDTQYF. The chain is built from TRBV3-1 and TRBJ2-3; 14 bases are shared with TRBD2. CDR1 is LGHDT, CDR2 YNNKEL, per germline (reference sequence). This CDR3 has 19 amino acids. V was pared by 1 base and J by 0 bases, with 6 bases of the junction left unmatched.